The source of this TCR beta chain is a study of T cells after yellow fever vaccination. General observations from the study: Few clonotypes appeared in both CD4 and CD8 compartments. Weaker in magnitude, the secondary response showed a faster peak on day 5 versus 15.

They built TCR cDNA with 5'RACE template switching, a step that put in a universal primer site and UMIs. TCRdb reprocessed the 5' RACE reads with MiXCR, giving one entry per CDR3 protein. The sample lists a few hundred thousand distinct CDR3 sequences, about 5.2% occurring once. This clonotype was found a few times. Its antigen is not known. The sample consisted of CD4+ T cells sorted from PBMCs, taken on the day of the yellow fever booster vaccination. This TCR derives from a man aged 18 to 30 who received the YFV17D yellow fever vaccine.

Here the CDR3 DNA reads TGTGCCAGCACCCAAGGGTCTAGTAGGAACGGACAGGTC. Translated: CASTQGSSRNGQV. The V and J genes are TRBV12-3 or TRBV12-4 and TRBJ2-7, with D possibly TRBD1 on 6 matching bases. The CDR3 is 13 amino acids.